Below are 18 T cell receptor beta chains sequenced from a single sample in a study of T cells in Graves' hyperthyroidism and ophthalmopathy. RNA transcripts were the template for amplifying TCR beta CDR3 regions. HTBI primers were employed in a first-round RT-PCR of the TCR CDR3. MiXCR was run by TCRdb on the multiplex PCR reads, yielding one entry per CDR3 protein. The sample lists 550,000 to 800,000 distinct CDR3 sequences; 17% were seen once. Input material: blood. Receptor source: a man in his fifties or sixties with Graves' hyperthyroidism.

This clonotype was seen a handful of times. This sequence joins TRBV24-1 and TRBJ2-5; D not resolved. Between the trimmed V and J ends, which lost 2 bases and 4 bases, there was a span of 16 bases. Per germline, CDR1 KGHDR and CDR2 SFDVKD. The CDR3 covers 16 residues. This CDR3 reads CATSDSRGSTGETQYF. Here the CDR3 DNA reads TGTGCCACCAGTGATTCAAGAGGTAGTACCGGAGAGACCCAGTACTTC.

This clonotype was observed a few times. The CDR3 DNA reads as TGTGCCAGCAGTTACGGGGGAACAGGGTATTGGTTCTTC. Translation gives CASSYGGTGYWFF. V is TRBV6-2 or TRBV6-3 and J is TRBJ2-1; TRBD1 is a possible D gene (6 bases). The V and J ends lost 2 bases and 15 bases respectively, with 17 bases between them. Germline assignment: CDR1 MNHEY and CDR2 SVGEGT. This CDR3 is built from 13 residues.

This clonotype appeared many times. The CDR3 DNA is TGTGCCAGCAGCTTAGTAGTGGGAGGGATATATGAGCAGTTCTTC. Translated: CASSLVVGGIYEQFF. This chain connects TRBV11-2 to TRBJ2-1, with 7 nucleotides matching TRBD2. This CDR3 region has 15 residues. Germline loops: CDR1 SGHAT, CDR2 FQNNGV. V was pared by 1 base and J by 8 bases, with 8 bases of the junction left unmatched.

On this clonotype: A much larger clone differs by one base, so this may be a read error. The CDR3 reads CASSEDRSSYEQHF. In DNA form, the CDR3 reads TGTGCCAGCAGTGAAGACAGGAGCTCCTACGAGCAGCACTTC. This rearrangement joins TRBV2 to TRBJ2-7, with a tentative D call TRBD1 (5 bases). This CDR3 is built from 14 residues. CDR1 is SNHLY, CDR2 FYNNEI, per germline.

This clonotype came up a few times. The chain employs TRBV28 and TRBJ1-1; D might be TRBD1 (5 bases). The CDR3 covers 15 residues. Between the trimmed V and J ends, which lost 4 bases and 7 bases, there was a span of 19 bases. Germline CDR1 and CDR2: MDHEN and SYDVKM. DNA for the CDR3: TGTGCCAGCAGTTCCCTGGGTGGGGGGTCGGTTGAAGCTTTCTTT. The encoded protein is CASSSLGGGSVEAFF.

This sequence joins TRBV3-1 and TRBJ2-7, with 9 positions matching TRBD1. V lost 5 bases, J lost 5 bases, and 13 bases stayed unmatched. Germline loops: CDR1 LGHDT, CDR2 YNNKEL (reference sequence). The CDR3 is 16 amino acids. Written as DNA, the CDR3 is TGTGCCAGCAGCTACAGTAACAGGGGGCGGTGGGACGAGCAGTACTTC. Its protein is CASSYSNRGRWDEQYF.

The sample holds many counts of this clonotype. This chain joins TRBV28 and TRBJ1-2; D is unresolved. Per the germline V gene, CDR1 is MDHEN and CDR2 is SYDVKM. V lost 4 bases to trimming and J lost 2 bases, with 14 bases between them. This CDR3 is 15 amino acids long. CDR3 sequence (DNA): TGTGCCAGCAGTTCCTTCGCACTTCAAAACTATGGCTACACCTTC. This codes for CASSSFALQNYGYTF.

This clonotype was picked up a small number of times. The rearrangement links TRBV10-3 to TRBJ1-3; no firm D call. Looked up from germline, CDR1 is ENHRY and CDR2 is SYGVKD. The V end was cut by 0 bases, the J end by 2 bases, with 14 bases between. This CDR3 comprises 17 residues. CDR3 loop: CAISESINGGPGNTIYF. CDR3 coding DNA: TGTGCCATCAGTGAGTCGATTAACGGAGGGCCTGGAAACACCATATATTTT.

This clonotype came up a few times. The chain joins TRBV6-5 to TRBJ1-5; D may be TRBD1 (5 bases). V gave up 4 bases and J gave up 2 bases, with 9 bases separating them. Germline CDR1 MNHEY, CDR2 SVGAGI. The CDR3 sequence is 14 residues long. The DNA for the CDR3 is TGTGCCAGCAGTTGGGGCAGGGGCAATCAGCCCCAGCATTTT. Its protein is CASSWGRGNQPQHF.

The sample holds a few counts of this clonotype. The chain joins TRBV6-1 to TRBJ2-3; D is ambiguous. There are 17 residues in the CDR3. Trimming shortened V by 6 bases and J by 4 bases, and 23 bases separated the two germline ends. Germline CDR1 and CDR2: MNHNS and SASEGT. The CDR3 protein is CASRSIPPGSVPDTQYF. In nucleotides, the CDR3 is TGTGCCAGCAGAAGCATCCCACCGGGTTCTGTCCCAGATACGCAGTATTTT.

The sample holds many counts of this clonotype. V gene TRBV18 combines with J gene TRBJ2-5; no reliable D call. Trimming took 8 bases from V and 4 from J, leaving 14 bases between them. The germline V gene encodes CDR1 KGHSH and CDR2 LQKENI. This CDR3 spans 13 amino acids. In nucleotides, the CDR3 is TGTGCCAGCGAGGTGAGGACGGGAGAGACCCAGTACTTC. This codes for CASEVRTGETQYF. Looking up the rest from reference TRBV18 and TRBJ2-5 gives the full variable domain: NAGVMQNPRHLVRRRGQEARLRCSPMKGHSHVYWYRQLPEEGLKFMVYLQKENIIDESGMPKERFSAEFPKEGPSILRIQQVVRGDSAAYFCASEVRTGETQYFGPGTRLLVL.

This clonotype has at least ten counts. CDR3 in amino acids: CASSLPPGQGPYEQYF. For the CDR3, the DNA is TGTGCCAGCAGTCTCCCCCCGGGACAGGGGCCCTACGAGCAGTACTTC. V gene TRBV27 combines with J gene TRBJ2-7; 10 bases align to TRBD1. Germline V gene lookup returns CDR1 MNHEY and CDR2 SMNVEV (reference sequence). The V segment lost 5 bases and the J segment 2 bases; nucleotides outside the gene matches: 9. The CDR3 has 16 residues.

Only a few counts were recorded for this clonotype. The chain links TRBV28 to TRBJ2-7; the D gene is possibly TRBD1 (6 bases). CDR1 and CDR2 from the germline V gene are MDHEN and SYDVKM. This CDR3 is 15 amino acids long. Trimming took off 5 bases at V and 1 base at J, with 15 bases between the two ends. CDR3 protein: CASSQPGHRSYEQYF. CDR3 coding DNA: TGTGCCAGCAGTCAACCGGGACACCGGTCCTACGAGCAGTACTTC. The whole variable domain, filled in from reference TRBV28 and TRBJ2-7, reads DVKVTQSSRYLVKRTGEKVFLECVQDMDHENMFWYRQDPGLGLRLIYFSYDVKMKEKGDIPEGYSVSREKKERFSLILESASTNQTSMYLCASSQPGHRSYEQYFGPGTRLTVT.

Comment on this clonotype: One end of the junction fails to match germline, which may point to a read error. V is TRBV7-2 and J is TRBJ1-5; D remains ambiguous. Germline-derived CDR1 and CDR2 are SGHTA and FQGNSA. This CDR3 is 15 amino acids long. The CDR3 bases are TGTGCCAGCAGCCCCGAAAGGGCAGGCAATCAGCCCCAGCTTTTT. Protein: CASSPERAGNQPQLF.

As concerns this clonotype: This could be a read error, since a much larger clone is one nucleotide away. The chain links TRBV12-3 or TRBV12-4 to TRBJ2-1, with no clear D. The length of the CDR3 is 14 residues. For the CDR3, the DNA is TGTACCAGCAGTTTAATCGGGTTTCACAATGAGCAGTTCTTC. It encodes CTSSLIGFHNEQFF.

The table lists this clonotype with a few counts. The genes are TRBV6-1 and TRBJ1-6; 7 bases align to TRBD1. CDR3 length: 15 residues. The V gene end was trimmed by 5 bases and the J gene end by 6 bases; junction bases not matched to a gene: 7. Germline CDR1 and CDR2: MNHNS and SASEGT. CDR3 nucleotide sequence: TGTGCCAGCAGTCTGTCGACAGGGTTTAATTCACCCCTCCACTTT. The encoded protein is CASSLSTGFNSPLHF.

A remark on this clonotype: A much larger clonotype is one base distant, so this may be a read error. The chain links TRBV7-8 to TRBJ2-7; 8 bases are shared with TRBD2. Germline V gene sequence: CDR1 SGHVS, CDR2 FQNEAQ. J lost 12 bases, V lost 3 bases, and 7 bases had no gene match. The CDR3 is 12 residues long. CDR3 in amino acids: CASSLGREGRYF. The CDR3 region has the DNA TGTGCCAGCAGCTTGGGTCGGGAGGGGCGGTACTTC.

Of note for this clonotype: A much larger clonotype is one base distant, so this may be a read error. The chain couples TRBV7-9 to TRBJ2-2, with TRBD1 identical over 9 bases. The CDR3 runs to 15 residues. The V gene's germline CDR1 is SEHNR and CDR2 FQNEAQ (reference sequence). The DNA of the CDR3 is TGTCCCAGCAGCCCGGGACAGGGTTACACCGGGGAGCTGTTTTTT. Encoded protein: CPSSPGQGYTGELFF.